Presented here are 13 T cell receptor beta chains from one specimen sequenced in a study of T cell responses to AZD1222 COVID-19 vaccine. Profiled with immunoSEQ multiplex PCR; TCRdb holds only in-frame clones, not every one. The sample lists 90,000 to 110,000 clones, roughly 86% seen once, with 10% to 15% in the top ten. The sequencing used peripheral blood, collected on day 0 of MenACWY control vaccination. The receptors come from an adult in good health.

This clone was seen a few times. V usage is TRBV18 and J usage is TRBJ2-2, with 8 bases matching TRBD1. CDR1 KGHSH and CDR2 LQKENI come from the germline V gene. Germline trimming cut 5 bases from V and 4 bases from J; bases unmatched to any gene: 3. CDR3 length equals 14 residues. The CDR3 loop reads CASSITGGTGELFF. DNA of the CDR3: TGTGCCAGCTCAATCACAGGGGGCACCGGGGAGCTGTTTTTT.

This chain links TRBV3-1 (or the pseudogene TRBV3-2) with TRBJ1-2; D perhaps matches TRBD1 (6 bases). Germline V gene sequence: CDR1 LGHDT, CDR2 YNNKEL (reference sequence). The ends were cut back, 1 base at V and 2 bases at J, with 11 bases in the middle. The length of the CDR3 is 15 residues. The CDR3 nucleotides are TGTGCCAGCAGCCAAGCCCCAGGGGACAACTATGGCTACACCTTC. Its translation is CASSQAPGDNYGYTF.

The chain uses TRBV18 and TRBJ2-6; 7 nucleotides match TRBD1. The CDR3 sequence is 16 residues long. Trimming cost V 3 bases and J 0 bases; bases outside gene matches: 2. The germline V gene encodes CDR1 KGHSH and CDR2 LQKENI. CDR3 sequence (DNA): TGTGCCAGCTCACCTACAGGGGTCTCTGGGGCCAACGTCCTGACTTTC. Translating it yields CASSPTGVSGANVLTF.

This chain joins TRBV14 and TRBJ2-7; D ambiguous. Deletions cut 1 base from V and 2 bases from J, with 12 bases between. The CDR3 is 15 amino acids. Germline CDR1 SGHDN, CDR2 FVKESK. This CDR3 reads CASSQATGFAYEQYF. DNA of the CDR3: TGTGCCAGCAGCCAAGCAACGGGTTTCGCCTACGAGCAGTACTTC.

Only one count was recorded for this clone. This chain joins TRBV7-5 and TRBJ1-4. TRBV7-5 is recorded as a pseudogene. CDR3 length: 13 residues. The CDR3 is CARSLTGDPQLFF. The CDR3 coding sequence is TGTGCCAGAAGCTTAACGGGTGACCCTCAACTGTTTTTT.

The chain has TRBV28 and TRBJ1-2; tentative D call: TRBD1 (5 bases). The CDR3 is made up of 14 amino acids. Trimming took 6 bases from V and 3 from J, leaving 14 bases between them. Germline CDR1 MDHEN, CDR2 SYDVKM. The CDR3 bases are TGTGCCAGCAGGACCCAGGGCAGGTACTATGGCTACACCTTC. It codes for CASRTQGRYYGYTF.

The J gene is TRBJ2-1, the V gene TRBV14, with TRBD1 matching over 9 bases. The trim removed 2 bases at V and 8 bases at J, leaving 13 bases unmatched. The CDR3 loop spans 17 amino acids. Per germline, CDR1 SGHDN and CDR2 FVKESK. The chain's CDR3 is CASSQITWGQGRHEQFF. Written as DNA, the CDR3 is TGTGCCAGCAGCCAAATTACGTGGGGACAGGGAAGGCATGAGCAGTTCTTC. The variable domain in full, with the rest retrieved from reference TRBV14 and TRBJ2-1, is EAGVTQFPSHSVIEKGQTVTLRCDPISGHDNLYWYRRVMGKEIKFLLHFVKESKQDESGMPNNRFLAERTGGTYSTLKVQPAELEDSGVYFCASSQITWGQGRHEQFFGPGTRLTVL.

The gene calls are TRBV19 and TRBJ2-1; 14 bases line up with TRBD2. The CDR3 is 18 residues long. The trim removed 4 bases at V and 0 bases at J, leaving 5 bases unmatched. The germline gives CDR1 LNHDA, CDR2 SQIVND (reference sequence). CDR3 bases: TGTGCCAGTAGTACCAGACTAGCGGGAGGGAGCTCCTACAATGAGCAGTTCTTC. Translated: CASSTRLAGGSSYNEQFF.

This sequence joins TRBV28 and TRBJ1-5, with 7 bases identical to TRBD1. Germline lookup yields CDR1 MDHEN and CDR2 SYDVKM. Losses at the gene ends were 7 bases for V and 0 bases for J; bases not matched to a gene: 6. The CDR3 consists of 15 residues. CDR3 region: CASITQGNSNQPQHF. Written as DNA, the CDR3 is TGTGCCAGCATTACACAGGGGAATAGCAATCAGCCCCAGCATTTT.

V usage is TRBV7-2 and J usage is TRBJ1-2; D is perhaps TRBD1 (6 bases). Deletions cut 4 bases from V and 8 bases from J, with 11 bases between. From germline, CDR1 is SGHTA and CDR2 FQGNSA. The CDR3 totals 12 residues. The CDR3 spells CASSYRDGGYTF. The CDR3 nucleotides read TGTGCCAGCAGCTACAGGGATGGCGGCTACACCTTC.

The CDR3 DNA follows: TGTGCCAGTAGGCTCAGCAGGGACGCTGAAGCTTTCTTT. Protein: CASRLSRDAEAFF. This chain joins TRBV19 and TRBJ1-1, with TRBD1 as a possible D gene (5 bases). This CDR3 contains 13 residues. V lost 6 bases to trimming and J lost 6 bases, with 14 bases between them. The germline V gene has CDR1 LNHDA and CDR2 SQIVND (reference sequence). Looking up the rest from reference TRBV19 and TRBJ1-1 gives the full variable domain: DGGITQSPKYLFRKEGQNVTLSCEQNLNHDAMYWYRQDPGQGLRLIYYSQIVNDFQKGDIAEGYSVSREKKESFPLTVTSAQKNPTAFYLCASRLSRDAEAFFGQGTRLTVV.

This clone occurred a few times. This rearrangement joins TRBV5-4 to TRBJ2-7; TRBD2 is a possible D gene (5 bases). The CDR3 consists of 13 residues. V shed 0 bases and J shed 3 bases, with 7 bases lying between them. The germline V gene encodes CDR1 SGHNT and CDR2 YYREEE (reference sequence). CDR3 nucleotides: TGTGCCAGCAGCTTGGACAGCGGCTACGAGCAGTACTTC. It yields the protein CASSLDSGYEQYF.

This clone was detected only a few times. This chain joins TRBV10-3 and TRBJ1-1; possibly TRBD1 for D (5 bases). The CDR3 is 15 residues long. Germline CDR1 ENHRY, CDR2 SYGVKD. V lost 10 bases to trimming and J lost 4 bases, with 22 bases between them. CDR3 loop: CATSGGRTLGTEAFF. CDR3 bases: TGTGCCACTAGCGGGGGACGGACGTTGGGCACTGAAGCTTTCTTT.